The 8 T cell receptor beta chains in this list originate from one sample, sequenced in a study of cytomegalovirus exposure and HLA in healthy donors (dated 2017 in TCRdb). Libraries came from the immunoSEQ multiplex PCR assay. For the multiplex PCR, a mixture combining 60 forward primers for TCR Vbeta segments and 13 reverse primers for TCR Jbeta segments was used. What TCRdb holds here is the immuneACCESS table cut down to in-frame rearrangements. Part of the clones is not present; checked against another copy, under half of the missing clones reflect an unresolved V gene, and the others are unexplained. The sample yields 100,000 to 150,000 clones; over 80% were counted once. Of the sample, 20% falls within the top ten clones. Sequencing input: PBMCs. These receptors came from a man aged 18 to 30 in good health and CMV-seropositive.

J is TRBJ1-4 and V is TRBV2; D remains unclear. The CDR3 contains 13 residues. The ends were cut back, 5 bases at V and 7 bases at J, with 11 bases in the middle. Looked up from germline, CDR1 is SNHLY and CDR2 is FYNNEI. The CDR3 DNA is TGTGCCAGCAGTCGGGTCTTGTCTGAAAAACTGTTTTTT. This codes for CASSRVLSEKLFF.

This clone has a handful of counts. The genes are TRBV30 and TRBJ2-7, with TRBD1 matching 8 bases. J was trimmed by 3 bases and V by 3 bases; bases with no gene match: 1. Looked up from germline, CDR1 is GTSNPN and CDR2 is SVGIG (reference sequence). This CDR3 spans 12 amino acids. CDR3 nucleotides: TGTGCCTGGAGCGGACAGGGCTACGAGCAGTACTTC. Its translation is CAWSGQGYEQYF.

This sequence joins TRBV7-9 and TRBJ2-7; D not certain. Germline V lookup: CDR1 SEHNR, CDR2 FQNEAQ (reference sequence). Between the trimmed V and J ends, which lost 1 base and 3 bases, there was a span of 4 bases. The CDR3 is 12 residues long. The CDR3 reads CASSLGDYEQYF. The DNA of the CDR3 is TGTGCCAGCAGCTTAGGAGACTACGAGCAGTACTTC.

The chain combines TRBV18 with TRBJ2-2; 7 bases fit TRBD1. Germline CDR1 KGHSH, CDR2 LQKENI. CDR3 length: 16 amino acids. With 0 bases clipped from V and 3 bases from J, the junction kept 4 bases outside the gene matches. The CDR3 bases are TGTGCCAGCTCACCACCTGGGACAGATTACACCGGGGAGCTGTTTTTT. It specifies CASSPPGTDYTGELFF.

Here the CDR3 DNA reads TGTGCCAGCAGCGGACAGGGAGTAAGCAATCAGCCCCAGCATTTT. Its translation is CASSGQGVSNQPQHF. The V and J genes are TRBV7-8 and TRBJ1-5; TRBD1 matches at 8 bases. The CDR3 contains 15 residues. Losses at the gene ends were 5 bases for V and 1 base for J; bases not matched to a gene: 4. The germline gives CDR1 SGHVS, CDR2 FQNEAQ.

The chain is built from TRBV5-1 and TRBJ2-5; D remains unclear. V lost 7 bases, J lost 4 bases, and 8 bases lay in between. Per germline, CDR1 SGHRS and CDR2 YFSETQ. CDR3 length: 11 residues. The CDR3 region has the DNA TGCGCCAGCGGCTCCGGAGAGACCCAGTACTTC. It specifies CASGSGETQYF.

The rearrangement links TRBV19 to TRBJ2-7, with 8 bases matching TRBD1. The CDR3 has 15 amino acids. CDR1 LNHDA and CDR2 SQIVND come from the germline V gene (reference sequence). Unmatched junction bases numbered 10, after V lost 5 bases and J lost 4 bases. As DNA, the CDR3 is TGTGCCAGTAGTGTCGCCTCAGGGGGCGCGTACGAGCAGTACTTC. Protein sequence: CASSVASGGAYEQYF.

This rearrangement joins TRBV19 to TRBJ1-6; D might be TRBD1 (6 bases). With 6 bases removed from V and 4 bases from J, the gap between germline ends came to 16 bases. This CDR3 is built from 16 residues. CDR1 is LNHDA and CDR2 is SQIVND in the germline V gene (reference sequence). The CDR3 protein is CASSSDGTLYNSPLHF. DNA of the CDR3: TGTGCCAGTAGCTCTGACGGGACACTATATAATTCACCCCTCCACTTT.